These T cell receptor beta chains were read from a single sample in a study of blood T cell repertoires in COVID-19. Using immunoSEQ multiplex PCR, the repertoire was profiled, and TCRdb retains in-frame clones only, with some absent. The repertoire has about 170,000 clones, 70% to 90% of them found once; the top ten carry approximately 2.6%. Input material: peripheral blood. The receptors shown here come from a woman older than 75 with COVID-19, enrolled during active disease. Both conserved end residues are trimmed from each CDR3. The D gene is left open where the match is weak.

v_call: TRBV19
d_call: -
j_call: TRBJ1-1
cdr3_aa: ASSIRGGGTEAF

v_call: TRBV29-1
d_call: TRBD1
j_call: TRBJ2-1
cdr3_aa: SGRTGGRNEQF

v_call: TRBV27
d_call: TRBD1
j_call: TRBJ1-2
cdr3_aa: ASSLSWTGPGSYT

v_call: TRBV6-6
d_call: TRBD2
j_call: TRBJ2-7
cdr3_aa: ASSLARAGGKYEQY

v_call: TRBV7-3
d_call: TRBD1
j_call: TRBJ2-3
cdr3_aa: ASSPWTGADTQY

v_call: TRBV30
d_call: -
j_call: TRBJ2-3
cdr3_aa: AWSTGSTDTQY

v_call: TRBV6-1
d_call: TRBD1
j_call: TRBJ2-7
cdr3_aa: ASSETGTGGYEQY

v_call: TRBV18
d_call: -
j_call: TRBJ2-5
cdr3_aa: ASSPNQETQY

v_call: TRBV9
d_call: TRBD1
j_call: TRBJ1-3
cdr3_aa: ASSGQGRSGNTIY

v_call: TRBV27
d_call: TRBD2
j_call: TRBJ2-1
cdr3_aa: ASSLTSGGVNEQF

v_call: TRBV28
d_call: -
j_call: TRBJ1-5
cdr3_aa: ASSLGGFGQPQH

v_call: TRBV2
d_call: -
j_call: TRBJ1-2
cdr3_aa: ASRAEAGYYGYT

v_call: TRBV30
d_call: -
j_call: TRBJ1-1
cdr3_aa: AWSVLGPIGMNTEAF

v_call: TRBV15
d_call: -
j_call: TRBJ2-3
cdr3_aa: ATGPGPKRVDTQY

v_call: TRBV2
d_call: -
j_call: TRBJ1-1
cdr3_aa: ASSESHPNTEAF

v_call: TRBV5-4
d_call: -
j_call: TRBJ2-7
cdr3_aa: ASSLVGSAESYEQY

v_call: TRBV9
d_call: -
j_call: TRBJ1-2
cdr3_aa: ASSVVSDSTYGYT

v_call: TRBV19
d_call: TRBD1
j_call: TRBJ2-7
cdr3_aa: ASSRQGNYEQY

v_call: TRBV9
d_call: TRBD2
j_call: TRBJ2-3
cdr3_aa: ASSSRGGSGGNADTQY

v_call: TRBV12-3/TRBV12-4
d_call: -
j_call: TRBJ2-7
cdr3_aa: ASSKDRYEQY

v_call: TRBV11-2
d_call: TRBD2
j_call: TRBJ2-5
cdr3_aa: ASSSFRLAHTQETQY

v_call: TRBV2
d_call: -
j_call: TRBJ2-3
cdr3_aa: ASPSPRRGVADTQY

v_call: TRBV11-2
d_call: TRBD1
j_call: TRBJ1-1
cdr3_aa: ASSLRQGREDTEAF

v_call: TRBV12-3/TRBV12-4
d_call: TRBD1
j_call: TRBJ1-1
cdr3_aa: ASRGTGNTEAF

v_call: TRBV7-5
d_call: -
j_call: TRBJ1-1
cdr3_aa: VRSLRQALMNTEAF

v_call: TRBV15
d_call: -
j_call: TRBJ2-7
cdr3_aa: ATSRDKSQRSYEQY

v_call: TRBV30
d_call: -
j_call: TRBJ2-3
cdr3_aa: AWRWGELSTDTQY

v_call: TRBV3-1/TRBV3-2
d_call: TRBD1
j_call: TRBJ2-2
cdr3_aa: ASSHAPRTGLNTGELF

v_call: TRBV12-3/TRBV12-4
d_call: -
j_call: TRBJ1-3
cdr3_aa: ASSQTGNTIY